This passage covers 15 T cell receptor beta chains from one sample sequenced in a study of cytomegalovirus exposure and HLA in healthy donors. The PCR contained 60 Vbeta and 13 Jbeta primers. Sequencing used immunoSEQ multiplex PCR; TCRdb keeps in-frame clones, though not all of them. In total, the table holds around 100,000 clones. The sequenced sample was PBMCs. These receptor sequences come from a man aged 40-49 years in good health and CMV-seronegative.

As concerns this clone: The junction departs from germline at one end; a sequencing error may be responsible. The chain couples TRBV5-4 to TRBJ1-1; 8 positions agree with TRBD1. Germline V gene data show CDR1 as SGHNT and CDR2 as YYREEE (reference sequence). The CDR3 is 16 amino acids. DNA for the CDR3: TGTGCCGGCAGTTCGGCACAGGGGGGACAGCACACTGAAGCTTTCTTT. It codes for CAGSSAQGGQHTEAFF.

Turning to this clone: At the DNA level, this CDR3 is encoded by other sequences in the same sample as well. The rearrangement links TRBV2 to TRBJ2-6; no clear D. The CDR3 runs 13 residues. The V and J ends lost 9 bases and 0 bases respectively, with 6 bases between them. The germline V gene encodes CDR1 SNHLY and CDR2 FYNNEI. CDR3 amino acids: CARHPSGANVLTF. The CDR3 nucleotides are TGTGCCAGACACCCCTCTGGGGCCAACGTCCTGACTTTC.

CDR3 in amino acids: CATSSGDSYEQYF. Written as DNA, the CDR3 is TGTGCCACCAGTTCAGGGGACTCCTACGAGCAGTACTTC. The V call is TRBV15, the J call TRBJ2-7, with a weak D call TRBD1 (6 bases). The CDR3 is 13 amino acids. Trimming left V 6 bases short and J 0 bases short, with 9 bases between. In germline, CDR1 is LNHNV, CDR2 YYDKDF (reference sequence).

The rearrangement joins TRBV30 to TRBJ2-3; 11 nucleotides agree with TRBD1. The V gene's germline CDR1 is GTSNPN and CDR2 SVGIG (reference sequence). V lost 3 bases, J lost 1 base, and 3 bases stayed unmatched. The CDR3 consists of 15 residues. The CDR3: CAWRDRGPRTDTQYF. The CDR3, as DNA: TGTGCCTGGAGGGACAGGGGGCCCCGCACAGATACGCAGTATTTT.

J is TRBJ2-2 and V is TRBV11-3; D gene unclear. Germline V gene sequence: CDR1 SGHNT, CDR2 YENEEA. Trimming took 1 base from V and 5 from J, leaving 11 bases between them. CDR3 size: 15 residues. CDR3 DNA: TGTGCCAGCAGCTTAGGTGGCCTAGGAACCGGGGAGCTGTTTTTT. Residues: CASSLGGLGTGELFF.

This chain uses TRBV4-2 with TRBJ2-2; TRBD2 matches 10 bases. CDR1 LGHNA and CDR2 YNFKEQ come from the germline V gene. V shed 8 bases and J 5 bases; nucleotides not matched to a gene: 8. The CDR3 runs to 15 residues. CDR3 region: CASGSGGAPTGELFF. The CDR3 nucleotides are TGTGCCAGCGGGAGCGGGGGGGCTCCAACCGGGGAGCTGTTTTTT.

The chain has TRBV10-1 and TRBJ1-1; D gene unclear. Germline V gene data show CDR1 as WNHNN and CDR2 as SYGVQD (reference sequence). Between the trimmed V and J ends, which lost 3 bases and 2 bases, there was a span of 10 bases. The CDR3 covers 14 residues. CDR3 sequence reads: CASSDSSFNTEAFF. The DNA of the CDR3 is TGCGCCAGCAGTGATTCCAGTTTTAACACTGAAGCTTTCTTT.

The chain couples TRBV19 to TRBJ2-3; D remains ambiguous. Germline V gives CDR1 LNHDA, CDR2 SQIVND (reference sequence). Trimming took off 6 bases at V and 2 bases at J, with 12 bases between the two ends. The CDR3 has 14 residues. For the CDR3, the DNA is TGTGCCAGTAGGTGGAACTACTTCACAGATACGCAGTATTTT. Translated: CASRWNYFTDTQYF.

The V call is TRBV7-9, the J call TRBJ2-5; D perhaps matches TRBD1 (6 bases). CDR1 and CDR2 (germline): SEHNR, FQNEAQ (reference sequence). The CDR3 has 13 residues. The V end lost 5 bases, the J end lost 1 base, and 8 bases lay between the germline ends. Here the CDR3 DNA reads TGTGCCAGCAGCCACAGGGTCCAAGAGACCCAGTACTTC. Protein product: CASSHRVQETQYF.

The V and J genes are TRBV11-2 and TRBJ2-7; TRBD2 aligns across 12 bases. After removal of 3 bases from V and 4 bases from J, the junction contained 1 base not matched to a gene. The CDR3 has 14 residues. The germline V gene has CDR1 SGHAT and CDR2 FQNNGV. The chain's CDR3 is CASSLTSGSYEQYF. In DNA, the CDR3 is TGTGCCAGCAGCTTGACTAGCGGGAGTTACGAGCAGTACTTC. Combining the CDR3 with reference TRBV11-2 and TRBJ2-7 gives the whole variable domain EAGVAQSPRYKIIEKRQSVAFWCNPISGHATLYWYQQILGQGPKLLIQFQNNGVVDDSQLPKDRFSAERLKGVDSTLKIQPAKLEDSAVYLCASSLTSGSYEQYFGPGTRLTVT.

The gene calls are TRBV5-3 and TRBJ1-4; D remains ambiguous. TRBV5-3 is an ORF, and what it does is uncertain. CDR3 length: 14 residues. The V end lost 4 bases, the J end lost 1 base, and 8 bases lay between the germline ends. The CDR3 here is CARSTRGTNEKLFF. As DNA, the CDR3 is TGTGCCAGAAGCACCAGAGGAACTAATGAAAAACTGTTTTTT.

V is TRBV4-2 and J is TRBJ2-7; TRBD1 agrees at 9 bases. This CDR3 comprises 15 residues. The germline gives CDR1 LGHNA, CDR2 YNFKEQ. Unmatched junction bases numbered 2, after V lost 0 bases and J lost 2 bases. In DNA, the CDR3 is TGTGCCAGCAGCCAAGATAGGGACAGGGCCTACGAGCAGTACTTC. This codes for CASSQDRDRAYEQYF.

The chain recombines TRBV11-2 with TRBJ2-2; D perhaps matches TRBD1 (6 bases). Germline V gene data show CDR1 as SGHAT and CDR2 as FQNNGV. The V gene lost 2 bases and the J gene lost 4 bases, with 11 bases spanning the gap. This CDR3 comprises 15 residues. The CDR3 nucleotides are TGTGCCAGCAGCTTAAGGACAGCCGCCACCGGGGAGCTGTTTTTT. This codes for CASSLRTAATGELFF.

The rearrangement joins TRBV5-4 to TRBJ1-1, with D maybe TRBD1 (5 bases). Trimming took 4 bases from V and 3 from J, leaving 13 bases between them. CDR3 length: 14 residues. Per germline, CDR1 SGHNT and CDR2 YYREEE (reference sequence). The CDR3 DNA sequence: TGTGCCAGCAGCCTGGGACGAGGGTACACTGAAGCTTTCTTT. This gives the protein CASSLGRGYTEAFF.

The J gene is TRBJ2-1, the V gene TRBV9, with 9 bases fitting TRBD2. V lost 0 bases to trimming and J lost 5 bases; unmatched junction nucleotides: 15. CDR1 and CDR2 (germline): SGDLS, YYNGEE. There are 19 residues in the CDR3. The CDR3 region has the DNA TGTGCCAGCAGCGTAGGTAGGAGGGGCTGGACTAGCGTCCACAATGAGCAGTTCTTC. Protein product: CASSVGRRGWTSVHNEQFF.